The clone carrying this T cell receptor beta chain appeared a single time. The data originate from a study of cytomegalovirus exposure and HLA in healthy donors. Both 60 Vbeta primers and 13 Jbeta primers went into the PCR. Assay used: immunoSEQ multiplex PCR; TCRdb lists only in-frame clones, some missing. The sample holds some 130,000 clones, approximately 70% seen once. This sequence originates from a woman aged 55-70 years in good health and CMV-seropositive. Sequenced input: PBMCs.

The CDR3 nucleotides are TGTGCCAGCAGCTTAGTGGGGGGTAGCTCCTACGAGCAGTACTTC. It translates to CASSLVGGSSYEQYF. V gene TRBV7-9 combines with J gene TRBJ2-7; possibly TRBD2 for D (6 bases). The V gene lost 1 base and the J gene lost 0 bases, with 10 bases spanning the gap. Germline V gene sequence: CDR1 SEHNR, CDR2 FQNEAQ (reference sequence). The CDR3 contains 15 residues.